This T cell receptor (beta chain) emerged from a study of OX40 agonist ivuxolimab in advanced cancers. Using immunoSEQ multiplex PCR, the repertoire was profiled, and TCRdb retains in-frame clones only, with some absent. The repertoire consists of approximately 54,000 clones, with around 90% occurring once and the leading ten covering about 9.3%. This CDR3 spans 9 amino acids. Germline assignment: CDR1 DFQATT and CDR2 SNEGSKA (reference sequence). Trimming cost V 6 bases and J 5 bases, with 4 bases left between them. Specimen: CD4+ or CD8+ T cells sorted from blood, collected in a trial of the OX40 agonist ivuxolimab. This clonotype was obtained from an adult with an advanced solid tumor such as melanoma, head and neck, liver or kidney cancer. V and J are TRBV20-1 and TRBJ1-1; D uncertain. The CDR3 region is CSAETEAFF. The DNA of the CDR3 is TGCAGTGCCGAGACTGAAGCTTTCTTT.